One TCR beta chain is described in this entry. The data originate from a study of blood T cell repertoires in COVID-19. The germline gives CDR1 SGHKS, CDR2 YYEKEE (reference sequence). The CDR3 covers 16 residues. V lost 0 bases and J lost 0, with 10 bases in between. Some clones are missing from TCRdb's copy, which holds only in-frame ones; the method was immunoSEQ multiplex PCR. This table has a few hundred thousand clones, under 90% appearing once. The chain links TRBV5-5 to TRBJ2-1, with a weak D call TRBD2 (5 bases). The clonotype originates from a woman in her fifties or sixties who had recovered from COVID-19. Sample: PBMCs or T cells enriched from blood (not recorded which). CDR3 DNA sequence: TGTGCCAGCAGCTTGGAAGCGGCGAGCTCCTACAATGAGCAGTTCTTC. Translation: CASSLEAASSYNEQFF. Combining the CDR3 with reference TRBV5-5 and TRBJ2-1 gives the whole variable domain DAGVTQSPTHLIKTRGQQVTLRCSPISGHKSVSWYQQVLGQGPQFIFQYYEKEERGRGNFPDRFSARQFPNYSSELNVNALLLGDSALYLCASSLEAASSYNEQFFGPGTRLTVL.